A selection of T cell receptor beta chains follows, all from one sample in a study of blood T cell repertoires in COVID-19. The data were produced by immunoSEQ multiplex PCR, yet TCRdb's version contains in-frame clones alone and is incomplete. The table shows under 170,000 clones, with around 90% occurring only once. The sequenced sample was peripheral blood. The receptors shown here come from a woman in her fifties or sixties with active or convalescent COVID-19. CDR3s include the opening cysteine and the closing phenylalanine or tryptophan. The D gene is left open where the match is weak. Rows may omit the clone size; those that give it use once, few, many or a size class.

CDR3aa	CDR3nt	v_gene	abundance	j_gene	d_gene
CASSPRTGGWGYTF	TGTGCCAGTAGTCCCCGGACAGGCGGCTGGGGCTACACCTTC	TRBV19	.	TRBJ1-2	TRBD1
CASSEYTGEDQPQHF	TGTGCCAGCAGTGAATACACAGGGGAAGATCAGCCCCAGCATTTT	TRBV6-1	.	TRBJ1-5	TRBD1
CASSPRTSGGADETQYF	TGTGCCAGCAGCCCCCGGACTAGCGGGGGGGCCGATGAGACCCAGTACTTC	TRBV21-1	once	TRBJ2-5	.
CAWSQGGEQYF	TGTGCCTGGAGCCAGGGGGGCGAGCAGTACTTC	TRBV30	once	TRBJ2-7	.
CASSLGVREGGYTF	TGTGCCAGCAGCTTAGGTGTCCGGGAAGGAGGCTACACCTTC	TRBV7-9	few	TRBJ1-2	.
CASSPPTVTETQYF	TGTGCCAGCTCACCACCTACCGTTACTGAGACCCAGTACTTC	TRBV18	.	TRBJ2-5	.
CASRATVNSPLHF	TGTGCCAGCAGAGCCACTGTTAATTCACCCCTCCACTTT	TRBV27	.	TRBJ1-6	.
CASSPRRPEAFF	TGTGCCAGCAGCCCGCGGAGACCCGAAGCTTTCTTT	TRBV7-9	.	TRBJ1-1	.
CASSPDKKRTDTQYF	TGTGCCAGCAGCCCTGACAAGAAAAGGACAGATACGCAGTATTTT	TRBV7-2	.	TRBJ2-3	.
CASSRLDHEQYF	TGTGCCAGCAGCCGACTAGACCACGAGCAGTACTTC	TRBV11-1	.	TRBJ2-7	.
CAISGLGGDGELFF	TGTGCCATCTCCGGACTAGGTGGGGACGGGGAGCTGTTTTTT	TRBV10-3	.	TRBJ2-2	TRBD2
CAWSISQGYYGYTF	TGTGCCTGGAGTATCTCTCAGGGATACTATGGCTACACCTTC	TRBV30	.	TRBJ1-2	.
CASSLASWRDVDTQYF	TGCGCCAGCAGCTTGGCCTCCTGGAGGGACGTAGATACGCAGTATTTT	TRBV5-1	.	TRBJ2-3	.
CASSLAGGGNTIYF	TGTGCCAGCAGCTTGGCAGGGGGCGGAAACACCATATATTTT	TRBV5-6	.	TRBJ1-3	TRBD1
CASSPVRRTGANVLTF	TGTGCCAGCAGCCCCGTCCGGAGGACTGGGGCCAACGTCCTGACTTTC	TRBV5-5	few	TRBJ2-6	.
CASSLGTGARETQYF	TGCGCCAGCAGCTTGGGGACAGGGGCCCGGGAGACCCAGTACTTC	TRBV5-1	.	TRBJ2-5	TRBD1
CASSQGLVSNNEQFF	TGTGCCAGCAGTCAGGGACTAGTGTCCAACAATGAGCAGTTCTTC	TRBV6-5	.	TRBJ2-1	TRBD2
CASSPTPGTANEKLFF	TGTGCCAGCTCTCCAACTCCCGGGACAGCTAATGAAAAACTGTTTTTT	TRBV18	.	TRBJ1-4	TRBD1
CASSYSWTGLETQYF	TGTGCCAGCAGTTACTCCTGGACAGGGTTGGAGACCCAGTACTTC	TRBV6-2/TRBV6-3	.	TRBJ2-5	TRBD1
CASSIRPGTGPGEKLFF	TGTGCCAGTAGTATCCGTCCCGGGACAGGGCCCGGTGAAAAACTGTTTTTT	TRBV19	.	TRBJ1-4	TRBD1
CASSQEQGTGNTIYF	TGCGCCAGCAGCCAAGAGCAGGGGACTGGAAACACCATATATTTT	TRBV4-3	.	TRBJ1-3	.
CASSLNPGQGGYGYTF	TGTGCCAGCAGCTTAAATCCGGGACAGGGAGGCTATGGCTACACCTTC	TRBV7-2	.	TRBJ1-2	TRBD1
CASSDSGGGNYGYTF	TGTGCCAGCAGCGATAGCGGGGGTGGGAACTATGGCTACACCTTC	TRBV7-2	.	TRBJ1-2	.
CASSQTDSLTEAFF	TGCGCCAGCAGCCAAACGGACAGCTTGACTGAAGCTTTCTTT	TRBV4-3	.	TRBJ1-1	.
CSATDTGPTEAFF	TGCAGTGCTACTGACACGGGTCCCACTGAAGCTTTCTTT	TRBV20-1	.	TRBJ1-1	.
CASRSSGTSGAPTYNEQFF	TGTGCCAGCAGGTCATCCGGGACTAGCGGGGCCCCCACATACAATGAGCAGTTCTTC	TRBV7-9	.	TRBJ2-1	TRBD2
CASSSQENTEAFF	TGTGCCAGTAGTTCCCAGGAGAACACTGAAGCTTTCTTT	TRBV19	.	TRBJ1-1	.
CASSAGTGGNEKLFF	TGTGCCAGTAGTGCCGGGACAGGGGGAAATGAAAAACTGTTTTTT	TRBV19	.	TRBJ1-4	TRBD1
CASSVSGGADTQYF	TGTGCCAGCAGCGTCTCCGGGGGGGCAGATACGCAGTATTTT	TRBV9	.	TRBJ2-3	TRBD2
CASSPPGAYEQYF	TGTGCCAGCAGCCCCCCCGGGGCCTACGAGCAGTACTTC	TRBV7-9	once	TRBJ2-7	.
CASSIQVGQNQPQHF	TGTGCCAGTAGTATTCAGGTGGGTCAGAATCAGCCCCAGCATTTT	TRBV19	.	TRBJ1-5	.
CASSTNQGLETQYF	TGTGCCAGTAGTACCAACCAGGGTTTAGAGACCCAGTACTTC	TRBV19	.	TRBJ2-5	.
CASSQNPGQSNSPLHF	TGCGCCAGCAGCCAGAACCCGGGACAGAGTAATTCACCCCTCCACTTT	TRBV4-3	.	TRBJ1-6	TRBD1
CSAPGQSNTEAFF	TGCAGCGCCCCAGGACAGTCGAACACTGAAGCTTTCTTT	TRBV29-1	.	TRBJ1-1	.
CASSWTPGQMNTEAFF	TGCGCCAGCAGCTGGACCCCGGGACAAATGAACACTGAAGCTTTCTTT	TRBV5-1	few	TRBJ1-1	.
CASSRGPGEQFF	TGTGCCAGCAGTAGGGGTCCCGGTGAGCAGTTCTTC	TRBV2	.	TRBJ2-1	.
CASSQEGAGDYEQYF	TGCGCCAGCAGCCAAGAAGGGGCGGGGGATTACGAGCAGTACTTC	TRBV4-3	few	TRBJ2-7	TRBD2
CASSLVKGGETQYF	TGTGCCAGCAGCTTAGTGAAAGGCGGTGAGACCCAGTACTTC	TRBV7-6	.	TRBJ2-5	.
CSATLGNTIYF	TGCAGCGCAACACTAGGAAACACCATATATTTT	TRBV29-1	.	TRBJ1-3	.
CASSLGVTTEAFF	TGTGCCAGCTCACTAGGGGTCACCACTGAAGCTTTCTTT	TRBV18	.	TRBJ1-1	.
CASSLRRQITEAFF	TGCGCCAGCAGCCTGCGGCGGCAGATCACTGAAGCTTTCTTT	TRBV4-1	.	TRBJ1-1	.
CAGQITGELFF	TGTGCCGGGCAGATCACCGGGGAGCTGTTTTTT	TRBV3-1/TRBV3-2	.	TRBJ2-2	.